Listed here are 24 T cell receptor beta chains from one sample, sequenced in a study of PD-1 blockade in classical Hodgkin lymphoma. The method was immunoSEQ multiplex PCR; TCRdb's version includes in-frame clones alone and lacks a portion of them. Here the sample spans 35,000 to 40,000 clones, just over 85% being singletons. Brentuximab vedotin exposure varied, and every patient relapsed after autologous stem cell transplantation. The specimen comprised peripheral blood mononuclear cells (PBMCs), sampled before the second cycle of nivolumab. These receptors were taken from a human donor with classical Hodgkin lymphoma.

This chain's CDR3 is CATSRGTGALTDTQYF. In DNA, the CDR3 is TGTGCCACCAGCAGGGGGACAGGGGCCCTTACAGATACGCAGTATTTT. The V call is TRBV15, the J call TRBJ2-3, with 10 positions matching TRBD1. J was trimmed by 3 bases and V by 3 bases; bases with no gene match: 6. The CDR3 length is 16 residues. Germline V gives CDR1 LNHNV, CDR2 YYDKDF (reference sequence).

V is TRBV7-8 and J is TRBJ1-5; D not resolved. V was shortened by 3 bases and J by 3 bases, with 6 bases between the two germline ends. CDR1 and CDR2 (germline): SGHVS, FQNEAQ. The CDR3 has 13 amino acids. The CDR3 DNA follows: TGTGCCAGCAGCTTTGTAATCAATCAGCCCCAGCATTTT. Protein sequence: CASSFVINQPQHF.

The chain is built from TRBV5-1 and TRBJ1-1; a weak D match, TRBD1 (5 bases). Germline loops: CDR1 SGHRS, CDR2 YFSETQ. The length of the CDR3 is 13 residues. Trimming removed 2 bases from V and 2 bases from J, with 7 bases in between. The CDR3 DNA is TGCGCCAGCAGCTTCAGGGTCAACACTGAAGCTTTCTTT. Encoded protein: CASSFRVNTEAFF. Based on the CDR3 plus reference TRBV5-1 and TRBJ1-1, the full variable domain is KAGVTQTPRYLIKTRGQQVTLSCSPISGHRSVSWYQQTPGQGLQFLFEYFSETQRNKGNFPGRFSGRQFSNSRSEMNVSTLELGDSALYLCASSFRVNTEAFFGQGTRLTVV.

The chain recombines TRBV30 with TRBJ2-7; the D is unclear. The CDR3 has 11 residues. V shed 5 bases and J shed 3 bases, with 8 bases lying between them. Germline lookup yields CDR1 GTSNPN and CDR2 SVGIG (reference sequence). DNA of the CDR3: TGTGCCTGGTCGGAAGGCTACGAGCAGTACTTC. It codes for CAWSEGYEQYF.

The chain uses TRBV7-9 and TRBJ2-5, with D perhaps TRBD2 (6 bases). CDR3 size: 12 residues. CDR1 is SEHNR and CDR2 is FQNEAQ in the germline V gene (reference sequence). V lost 7 bases and J 5 bases, leaving 11 bases between the germline ends. CDR3 in amino acids: CASTEEGETQYF. The CDR3 DNA is TGTGCCAGCACCGAGGAGGGGGAGACCCAGTACTTC.

This clone has more than one count but fewer than ten. The chain carries TRBV5-8 and TRBJ1-2, with 8 bases lining up with TRBD1. CDR1 is SGHTS and CDR2 is YDEGEE in the germline V gene. The CDR3 covers 14 residues. V dropped 3 bases and J dropped 8; count of bases not matched to a gene: 9. The CDR3 DNA is TGTGCCAGCAGCTATCAGGGGGCGGTAAACGGCTACACCTTC. It codes for CASSYQGAVNGYTF.

The rearrangement uses TRBV13 and TRBJ1-1; D is perhaps TRBD1 (5 bases). Germline-derived CDR1 and CDR2 are PRHDT and FYEKMQ (reference sequence). CDR3 size: 12 residues. The ends were cut back, 5 bases at V and 5 bases at J, with 9 bases in the middle. The CDR3 sequence: CASSPGPTEAFF. CDR3 nucleotide sequence: TGTGCCAGCAGCCCGGGACCGACTGAAGCTTTCTTT.

CDR3 bases: TGTGCCAGCAGCTTGAGCGGGAGGGTAGCCGGGGAGCTGTTTTTT. Protein product: CASSLSGRVAGELFF. This rearrangement joins TRBV11-3 to TRBJ2-2, with 10 bases that match TRBD2. V shed 3 bases, J shed 6 bases, and the junction held 4 bases outside the gene matches. Germline V gene data show CDR1 as SGHNT and CDR2 as YENEEA. CDR3 length equals 15 residues.

This clone is a singleton in its sample. The chain combines TRBV5-6 with TRBJ2-5; 9 bases agree with TRBD2. The J call is in doubt because the DNA end fits TRBJ2-7 better. Per germline, CDR1 SGHDT and CDR2 YYEEEE. The CDR3 is made up of 14 amino acids. The CDR3 spells CASSLGLAVYEQYF. The CDR3 bases are TGTGCCAGCAGCTTGGGACTAGCGGTCTACGAGCAGTACTTC.

The V call is TRBV9, the J call TRBJ1-1; 8 nucleotides agree with TRBD1. Trimming cost V 2 bases and J 7 bases; bases outside gene matches: 4. Germline loops: CDR1 SGDLS, CDR2 YYNGEE. The CDR3 is 13 residues long. The CDR3 spells CASSVRGLGEAFF. CDR3 nucleotides: TGTGCCAGCAGCGTCAGGGGGCTGGGTGAAGCTTTCTTT.

The chain recombines TRBV5-1 with TRBJ1-5; no clear D. The CDR3 has 14 amino acids. Deletions cut 0 bases from V and 5 bases from J, with 9 bases between. The germline gives CDR1 SGHRS, CDR2 YFSETQ. CDR3 coding DNA: TGCGCCAGCAGCTTGGATGCCAGCCATCAGCCCCAGCATTTT. This gives the protein CASSLDASHQPQHF.

The V gene is TRBV9, the J gene TRBJ2-7, with TRBD2 matching 7 bases. V lost 0 bases to trimming and J lost 0 bases; unmatched junction nucleotides: 0. Looked up from germline, CDR1 is SGDLS and CDR2 is YYNGEE. This CDR3 comprises 14 residues. Here the CDR3 reads CASSVGGSSYEQYF. The CDR3 region has the DNA TGTGCCAGCAGCGTAGGCGGGAGCTCCTACGAGCAGTACTTC.

The rearrangement joins TRBV25-1 to TRBJ1-6; D uncertain. The CDR3 loop spans 13 amino acids. V shed 3 bases and J shed 14 bases, with 14 bases lying between them. CDR1 and CDR2 (germline): MGHDK, SYGVNS. For the CDR3, the DNA is TGTGCCAGCAGTGACGGCAGCGGATCAACCCTCCACTTT. Its protein is CASSDGSGSTLHF. Variable domain in full (rest from reference TRBV25-1 and TRBJ1-6): EADIYQTPRYLVIGTGKKITLECSQTMGHDKMYWYQQDPGMELHLIHYSYGVNSTEKGDLSSESTVSRIRTEHFPLTLESARPSHTSQYLCASSDGSGSTLHFGNGTRLTVT.

This chain connects TRBV27 to TRBJ1-1; weak D call: TRBD1 (6 bases). The CDR3 has 15 amino acids. The V and J ends lost 0 bases and 5 bases respectively, with 13 bases between them. Germline values: CDR1 MNHEY, CDR2 SMNVEV (reference sequence). CDR3 bases: TGTGCCAGCAGTTTATCGGCAGGGGCTGAAACTGAAGCTTTCTTT. This gives the protein CASSLSAGAETEAFF.

The V and J genes are TRBV27 and TRBJ2-7; weak D call: TRBD1 (5 bases). The CDR3 sequence is 13 residues long. Trimming left V 5 bases short and J 3 bases short, with 11 bases between. Germline-derived CDR1 and CDR2 are MNHEY and SMNVEV (reference sequence). The CDR3: CASSRGERYEQYF. CDR3 DNA sequence: TGTGCCAGCAGTAGGGGCGAACGCTACGAGCAGTACTTC.

The chain carries TRBV5-1 and TRBJ2-1, with 14 bases that match TRBD2. The J segment lost 7 bases and the V segment lost 3 bases, leaving 6 bases of the junction unmatched. CDR1 is SGHRS and CDR2 is YFSETQ in the germline V gene. This CDR3 has 16 amino acids. The CDR3 protein is CASSSPGLAGGNEQFF. As DNA, the CDR3 is TGCGCCAGCAGCTCCCCAGGACTAGCGGGAGGTAATGAGCAGTTCTTC.

This chain uses TRBV2 with TRBJ1-5; D is ambiguous. Germline V gene lookup returns CDR1 SNHLY and CDR2 FYNNEI. There are 14 residues in the CDR3. Between the trimmed V and J ends, which lost 8 bases and 6 bases, there was a span of 17 bases. The chain's CDR3 is CASGQLNGVQPQHF. The CDR3 region has the DNA TGTGCCAGCGGCCAATTAAATGGGGTTCAGCCCCAGCATTTT.

The J gene is TRBJ2-5, the V gene TRBV7-9, with 10 bases fitting TRBD2. The length of the CDR3 is 15 residues. J was trimmed by 2 bases and V by 2 bases; bases with no gene match: 2. Germline lookup yields CDR1 SEHNR and CDR2 FQNEAQ (reference sequence). The CDR3 sequence: CASSLLAGDQETQYF. DNA of the CDR3: TGTGCCAGCAGCTTACTAGCGGGAGATCAAGAGACCCAGTACTTC.

This clone has a single count. The CDR3 region has the DNA TGTGCCAGCAGCGTGGGCGGCCAAAGAAACACTGAAGCTTTCTTT. Protein: CASSVGGQRNTEAFF. The rearrangement uses TRBV9 and TRBJ1-1; D gene unclear. Germline CDR1 is SGDLS and CDR2 is YYNGEE. V shed 2 bases and J shed 2 bases, with 13 bases lying between them. The CDR3 sequence is 15 residues long.

The chain uses TRBV13 and TRBJ2-5, with TRBD1 matching 7 bases. After removal of 3 bases from V and 1 base from J, the junction contained 8 bases not matched to a gene. The CDR3 runs to 16 residues. Germline V CDR1 and CDR2: PRHDT, FYEKMQ (reference sequence). In nucleotides, the CDR3 is TGTGCCAGCAGCTTGGATACAGGGGTGGGCCAAGAGACCCAGTACTTC. It yields the protein CASSLDTGVGQETQYF.

The V and J genes are TRBV23-1 and TRBJ2-7; the D gene is possibly TRBD1 (5 bases). TRBV23-1 is assigned to the ORF class and has an uncertain function. The CDR3 is 12 residues long. V gave up 4 bases and J gave up 3 bases, with 7 bases separating them. This CDR3 is CASSPGNYEQYF. In DNA, the CDR3 is TGCGCCAGCAGTCCAGGGAACTACGAGCAGTACTTC.

The chain uses TRBV27 and TRBJ1-5; a weak D match, TRBD1 (5 bases). V lost 5 bases, J lost 3 bases, and 17 bases lay in between. Per the germline V gene, CDR1 is MNHEY and CDR2 is SMNVEV (reference sequence). The CDR3 contains 16 residues. CDR3 bases: TGTGCCAGCAGTCGGGACGGACCCTTTTACAATCAGCCCCAGCATTTT. It codes for CASSRDGPFYNQPQHF.

This chain links TRBV4-1 with TRBJ2-7, with 9 nucleotides matching TRBD1. Trimming removed 5 bases from V and 3 bases from J; junction bases left unmatched: 11. The CDR3 is 16 residues long. Per germline, CDR1 MGHRA and CDR2 YSYEKL. CDR3 nucleotide sequence: TGCGCCAGCAGCGTACACCGGGACAGGGCCTTCTACGAGCAGTACTTC. This encodes CASSVHRDRAFYEQYF.

The chain carries TRBV19 and TRBJ2-1; D not certain. Germline V gene data show CDR1 as LNHDA and CDR2 as SQIVND (reference sequence). V was cut by 6 bases and J by 5 bases, with 23 bases left in between. The CDR3 covers 17 residues. The CDR3: CASRKSGTGREDNEQFF. Written as DNA, the CDR3 is TGTGCCAGTAGAAAAAGTGGAACGGGCAGAGAAGACAATGAGCAGTTCTTC.